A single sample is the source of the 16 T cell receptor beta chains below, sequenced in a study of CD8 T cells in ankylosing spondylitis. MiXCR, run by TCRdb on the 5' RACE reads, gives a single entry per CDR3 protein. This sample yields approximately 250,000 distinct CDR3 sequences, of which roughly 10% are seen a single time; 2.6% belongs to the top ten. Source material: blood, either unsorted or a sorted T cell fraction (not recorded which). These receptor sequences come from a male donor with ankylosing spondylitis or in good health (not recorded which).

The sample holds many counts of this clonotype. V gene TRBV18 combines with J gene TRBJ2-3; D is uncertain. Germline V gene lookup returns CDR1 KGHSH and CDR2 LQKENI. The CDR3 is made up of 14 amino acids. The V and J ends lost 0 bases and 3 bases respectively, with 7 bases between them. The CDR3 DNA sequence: TGTGCCAGCTCACCACCGGCAGTAACAGATACGCAGTATTTT. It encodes CASSPPAVTDTQYF. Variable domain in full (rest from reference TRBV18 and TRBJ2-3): NAGVMQNPRHLVRRRGQEARLRCSPMKGHSHVYWYRQLPEEGLKFMVYLQKENIIDESGMPKERFSAEFPKEGPSILRIQQVVRGDSAAYFCASSPPAVTDTQYFGPGTRLTVL.

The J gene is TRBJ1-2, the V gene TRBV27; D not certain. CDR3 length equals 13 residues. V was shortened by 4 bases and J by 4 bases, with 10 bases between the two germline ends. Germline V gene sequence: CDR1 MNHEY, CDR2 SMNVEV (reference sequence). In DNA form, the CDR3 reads TGTGCCAGCAGTTCGACACGTCTCTATGGCTACACCTTC. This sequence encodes CASSSTRLYGYTF.

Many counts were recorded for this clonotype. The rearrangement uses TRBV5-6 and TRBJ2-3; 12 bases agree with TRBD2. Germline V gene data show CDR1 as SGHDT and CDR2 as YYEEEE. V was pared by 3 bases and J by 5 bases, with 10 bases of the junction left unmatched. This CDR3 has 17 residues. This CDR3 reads CASSSKTTSGRLDTQYF. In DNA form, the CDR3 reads TGTGCCAGCAGCTCCAAAACGACTAGCGGGAGATTAGATACGCAGTATTTT.

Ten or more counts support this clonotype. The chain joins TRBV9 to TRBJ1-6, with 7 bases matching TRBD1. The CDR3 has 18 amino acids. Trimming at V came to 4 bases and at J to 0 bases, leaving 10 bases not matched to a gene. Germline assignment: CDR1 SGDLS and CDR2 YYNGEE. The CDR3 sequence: CASSPTLQGSSYNSPLHF. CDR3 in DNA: TGTGCCAGCAGCCCCACCTTACAGGGGAGCTCCTATAATTCACCCCTCCACTTT.

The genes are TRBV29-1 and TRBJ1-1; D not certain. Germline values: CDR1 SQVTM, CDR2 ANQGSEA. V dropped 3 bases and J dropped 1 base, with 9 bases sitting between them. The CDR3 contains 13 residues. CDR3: CSVERQTNTEAFF. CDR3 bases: TGCAGCGTTGAGAGACAAACGAACACTGAAGCTTTCTTT.

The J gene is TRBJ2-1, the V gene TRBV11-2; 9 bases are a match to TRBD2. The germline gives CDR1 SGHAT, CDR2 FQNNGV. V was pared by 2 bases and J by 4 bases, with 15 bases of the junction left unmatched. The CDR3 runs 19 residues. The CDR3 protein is CASSLKSSGSGRPYNEQFF. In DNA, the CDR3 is TGTGCCAGCAGCTTAAAGTCATCTGGGAGCGGGAGGCCATACAATGAGCAGTTCTTC.

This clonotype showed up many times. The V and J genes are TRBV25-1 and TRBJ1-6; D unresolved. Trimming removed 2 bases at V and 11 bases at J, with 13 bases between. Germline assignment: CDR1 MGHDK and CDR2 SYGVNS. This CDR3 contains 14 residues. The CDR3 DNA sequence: TGTGCCAGCAGTGAAATTCGGTCCGGCACACCCCTCCACTTT. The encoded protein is CASSEIRSGTPLHF.

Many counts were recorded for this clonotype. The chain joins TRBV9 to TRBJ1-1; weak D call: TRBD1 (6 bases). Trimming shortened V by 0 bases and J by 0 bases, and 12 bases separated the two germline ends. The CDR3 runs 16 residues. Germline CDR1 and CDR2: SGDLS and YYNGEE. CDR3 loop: CASSVVGASLNTEAFF. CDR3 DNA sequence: TGTGCCAGCAGCGTAGTGGGGGCCAGTCTGAACACTGAAGCTTTCTTT. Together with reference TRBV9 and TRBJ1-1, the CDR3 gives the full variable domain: DSGVTQTPKHLITATGQRVTLRCSPRSGDLSVYWYQQSLDQGLQFLIQYYNGEERAKGNILERFSAQQFPDLHSELNLSSLELGDSALYFCASSVVGASLNTEAFFGQGTRLTVV.

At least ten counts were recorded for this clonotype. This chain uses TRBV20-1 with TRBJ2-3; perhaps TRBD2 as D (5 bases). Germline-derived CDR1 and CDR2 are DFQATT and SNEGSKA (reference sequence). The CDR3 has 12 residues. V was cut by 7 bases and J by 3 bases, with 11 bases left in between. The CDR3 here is CSVPGRTDTQYF. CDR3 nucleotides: TGCAGTGTCCCGGGAAGGACAGATACGCAGTATTTT.

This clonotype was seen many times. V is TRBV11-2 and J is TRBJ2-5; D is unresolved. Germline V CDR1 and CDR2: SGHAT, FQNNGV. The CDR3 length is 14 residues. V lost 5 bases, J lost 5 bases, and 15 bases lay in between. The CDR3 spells CASSQKSQMETQYF. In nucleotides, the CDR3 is TGTGCCAGCAGCCAAAAATCCCAAATGGAGACCCAGTACTTC.

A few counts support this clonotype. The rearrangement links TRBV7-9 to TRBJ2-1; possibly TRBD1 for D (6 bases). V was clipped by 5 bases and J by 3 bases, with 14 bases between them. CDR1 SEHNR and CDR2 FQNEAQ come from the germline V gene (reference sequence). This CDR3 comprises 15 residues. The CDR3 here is CASSIGGTGYNEQFF. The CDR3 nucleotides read TGTGCCAGCAGCATAGGGGGAACGGGCTACAATGAGCAGTTCTTC.

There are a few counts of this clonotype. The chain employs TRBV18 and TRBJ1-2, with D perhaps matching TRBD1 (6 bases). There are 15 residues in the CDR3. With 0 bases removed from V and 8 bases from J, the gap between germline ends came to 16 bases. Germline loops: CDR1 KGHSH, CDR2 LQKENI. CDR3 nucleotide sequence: TGTGCCAGCTCACCACCGACAGGCCCGGCGGGCGGCTACACCTTC. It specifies CASSPPTGPAGGYTF. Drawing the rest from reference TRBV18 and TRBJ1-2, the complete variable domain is NAGVMQNPRHLVRRRGQEARLRCSPMKGHSHVYWYRQLPEEGLKFMVYLQKENIIDESGMPKERFSAEFPKEGPSILRIQQVVRGDSAAYFCASSPPTGPAGGYTFGSGTRLTVV.

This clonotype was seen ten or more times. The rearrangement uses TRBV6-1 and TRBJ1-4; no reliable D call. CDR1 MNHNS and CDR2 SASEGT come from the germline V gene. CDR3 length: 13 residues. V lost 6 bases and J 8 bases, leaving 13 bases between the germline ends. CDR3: CASSRTQIEKLFF. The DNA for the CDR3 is TGTGCCAGCAGCCGGACTCAGATCGAAAAACTGTTTTTT.

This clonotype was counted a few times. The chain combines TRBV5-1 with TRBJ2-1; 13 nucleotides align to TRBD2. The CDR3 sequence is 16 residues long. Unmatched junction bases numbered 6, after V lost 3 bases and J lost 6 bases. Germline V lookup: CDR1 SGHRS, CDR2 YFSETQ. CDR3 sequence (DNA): TGCGCCAGCAGCTCTCTACTAGCGGGGGGGAGCAATGAGCAGTTCTTC. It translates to CASSSLLAGGSNEQFF.

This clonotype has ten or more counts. CDR3 protein: CASSRSGNTQYF. DNA for the CDR3: TGTGCCAGCAGCCGCTCGGGAAATACGCAGTATTTT. J is TRBJ2-3 and V is TRBV7-2; a weak D match, TRBD2 (5 bases). There are 12 residues in the CDR3. V was shortened by 5 bases and J by 7 bases, with 10 bases between the two germline ends. Germline CDR1 and CDR2: SGHTA and FQGNSA. Based on the CDR3 plus reference TRBV7-2 and TRBJ2-3, the full variable domain is GAGVSQSPSNKVTEKGKDVELRCDPISGHTALYWYRQSLGQGLEFLIYFQGNSAPDKSGLPSDRFSAERTGGSVSTLTIQRTQQEDSAVYLCASSRSGNTQYFGPGTRLTVL.

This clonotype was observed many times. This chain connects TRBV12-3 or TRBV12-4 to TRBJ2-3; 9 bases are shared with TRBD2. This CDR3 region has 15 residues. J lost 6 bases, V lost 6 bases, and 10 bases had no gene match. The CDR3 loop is CASRGGLAHPDTQYF. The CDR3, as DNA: TGTGCCAGCAGGGGGGGACTAGCCCACCCGGATACGCAGTATTTT.